This T cell receptor (beta chain) was observed in a study of shared clonotypes between healthy human individuals. Findings of the study overall: Naive CD4 clonotypes overlapped across a few donors at around 5%.

From CD4+ cells came CD45RA+ naive and CD45RA-negative memory subsets. Germline CDR1 and CDR2: MNHEY and SMNVEV (reference sequence). The CDR3 consists of 15 residues. Trimming cost V 5 bases and J 4 bases, with 17 bases left between them. Several immunoSEQ plates held equal portions of the genomic DNA taken from each subset. Sequenced by immunoSEQ multiplex PCR; TCRdb stores in-frame clones only, minus some. The table lists 2 million to 2.5 million clones, roughly 92% of them singletons. As concerns this clone: As yet, its antigen is unknown.

The sequence was obtained from a man aged 18-30 years in good health. Some clones in this sample may be carry-over from other donors' samples. This sequence joins TRBV27 and TRBJ1-1; D is ambiguous. The sequenced sample was naive CD4+ T cells from PBMCs. The subset: CD45RA+ positively selected. CDR3 bases: TGTGCCAGCAGTACAGAAGTTCAAGCCGGCACTGAAGCTTTCTTT. It encodes CASSTEVQAGTEAFF.